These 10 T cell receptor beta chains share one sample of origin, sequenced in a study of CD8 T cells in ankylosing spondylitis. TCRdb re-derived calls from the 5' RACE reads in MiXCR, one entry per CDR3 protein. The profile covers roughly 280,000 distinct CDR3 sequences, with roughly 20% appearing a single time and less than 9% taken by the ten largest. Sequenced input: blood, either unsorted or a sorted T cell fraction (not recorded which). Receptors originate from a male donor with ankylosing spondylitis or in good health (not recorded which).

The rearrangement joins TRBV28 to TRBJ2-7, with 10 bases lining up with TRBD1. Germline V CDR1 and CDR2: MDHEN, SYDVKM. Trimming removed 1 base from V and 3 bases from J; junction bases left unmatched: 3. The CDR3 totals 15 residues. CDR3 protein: CASSLSDRGVYEQYV. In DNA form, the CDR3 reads TGTGCCAGCAGTTTATCGGACAGGGGGGTCTACGAGCAGTACGTC.

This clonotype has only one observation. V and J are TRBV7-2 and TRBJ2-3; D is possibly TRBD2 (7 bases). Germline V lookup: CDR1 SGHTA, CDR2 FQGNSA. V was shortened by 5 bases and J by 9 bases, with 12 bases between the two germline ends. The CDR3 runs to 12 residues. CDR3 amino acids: CASSGRGGTQYF. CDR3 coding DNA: TGTGCCAGCAGCGGGAGGGGGGGAACGCAGTATTTT.

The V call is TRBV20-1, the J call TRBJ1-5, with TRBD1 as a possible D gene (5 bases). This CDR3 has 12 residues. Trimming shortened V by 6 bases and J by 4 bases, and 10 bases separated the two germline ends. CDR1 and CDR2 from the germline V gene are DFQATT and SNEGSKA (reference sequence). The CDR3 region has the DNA TGCAGTGCGATTCAGGGAAATCAGCCCCAGCATTTT. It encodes CSAIQGNQPQHF.

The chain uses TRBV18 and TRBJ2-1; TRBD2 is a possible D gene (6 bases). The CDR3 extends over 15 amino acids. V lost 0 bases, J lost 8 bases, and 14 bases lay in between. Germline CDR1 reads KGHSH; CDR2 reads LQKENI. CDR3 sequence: CASSPPGPGRYEQFF. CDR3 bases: TGTGCCAGCTCACCACCCGGACCTGGGAGGTATGAGCAGTTCTTC.

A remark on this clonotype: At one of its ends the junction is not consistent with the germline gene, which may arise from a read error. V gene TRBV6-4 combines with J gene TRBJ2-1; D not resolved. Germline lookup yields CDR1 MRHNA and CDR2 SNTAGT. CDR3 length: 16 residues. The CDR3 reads CASSDQLSSSYNEQVF. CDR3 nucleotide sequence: TGTGCCAGCAGTGACCAACTTAGCAGCTCCTACAATGAGCAGGTCTTC.

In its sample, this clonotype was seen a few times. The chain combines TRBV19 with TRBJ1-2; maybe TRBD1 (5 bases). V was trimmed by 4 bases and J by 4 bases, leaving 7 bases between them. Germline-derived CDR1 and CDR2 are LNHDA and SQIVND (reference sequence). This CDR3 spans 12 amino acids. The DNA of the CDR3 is TGTGCCAGTAGTAGAGGGACCTATGGCTACACCTTC. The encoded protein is CASSRGTYGYTF.

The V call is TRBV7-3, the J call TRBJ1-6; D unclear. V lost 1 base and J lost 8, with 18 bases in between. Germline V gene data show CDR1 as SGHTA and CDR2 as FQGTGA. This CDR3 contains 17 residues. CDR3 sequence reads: CASSLRGKLGYDSPLHF. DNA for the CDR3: TGTGCCAGCAGCTTAAGAGGGAAATTGGGTTACGATTCACCCCTCCACTTT.

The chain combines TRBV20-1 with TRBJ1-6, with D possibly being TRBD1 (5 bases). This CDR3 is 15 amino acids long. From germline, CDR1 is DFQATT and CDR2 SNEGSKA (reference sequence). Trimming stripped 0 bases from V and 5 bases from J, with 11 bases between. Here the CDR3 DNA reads TGCAGTGCTAGAGATGCGGCAGGGAATAATTCACCCCTCCACTTT. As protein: CSARDAAGNNSPLHF.

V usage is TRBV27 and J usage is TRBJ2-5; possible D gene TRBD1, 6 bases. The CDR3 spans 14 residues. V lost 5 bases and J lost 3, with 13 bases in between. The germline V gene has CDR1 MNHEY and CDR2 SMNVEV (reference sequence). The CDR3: CASSAQGLEETQYF. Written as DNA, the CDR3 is TGTGCCAGCAGTGCACAGGGTCTGGAAGAGACCCAGTACTTC.

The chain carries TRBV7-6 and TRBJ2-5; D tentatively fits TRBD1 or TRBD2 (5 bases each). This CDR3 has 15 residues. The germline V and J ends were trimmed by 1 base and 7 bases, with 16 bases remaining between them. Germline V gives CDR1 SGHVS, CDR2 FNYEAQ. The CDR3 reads CASSLGAGVGATQYF. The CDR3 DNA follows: TGTGCCAGCAGCTTAGGCGCCGGGGTTGGGGCGACCCAGTACTTC. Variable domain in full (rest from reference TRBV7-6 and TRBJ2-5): GAGVSQSPRYKVTKRGQDVALRCDPISGHVSLYWYRQALGQGPEFLTYFNYEAQQDKSGLPNDRFSAERPEGSISTLTIQRTEQRDSAMYRCASSLGAGVGATQYFGPGTRLLVL.